The 21 T cell receptor beta chains below were found in one sample sequenced in a study of blood T cell repertoires in COVID-19. Assay: immunoSEQ multiplex PCR; the TCRdb copy retains only in-frame clones and omits some. This sample has 70,000 to 95,000 clones, with 88% found just once. The sample taken for sequencing was peripheral blood. The receptors originated from an elderly woman with active COVID-19.

This sequence joins TRBV7-6 and TRBJ2-7; 7 bases map to TRBD2. V shed 5 bases and J 0 bases; nucleotides not matched to a gene: 13. Germline lookup yields CDR1 SGHVS and CDR2 FNYEAQ. The CDR3 spans 17 residues. DNA of the CDR3: TGTGCCAGCAGCAGACAAGGCGGGAGCCGAAGCTCCTACGAGCAGTACTTC. Translation: CASSRQGGSRSSYEQYF. The full variable domain, its missing parts supplied by reference TRBV7-6 and TRBJ2-7, is GAGVSQSPRYKVTKRGQDVALRCDPISGHVSLYWYRQALGQGPEFLTYFNYEAQQDKSGLPNDRFSAERPEGSISTLTIQRTEQRDSAMYRCASSRQGGSRSSYEQYFGPGTRLTVT.

The chain has TRBV6-1 and TRBJ2-1, with 10 bases identical to TRBD1. Germline lookup yields CDR1 MNHNS and CDR2 SASEGT. The CDR3 loop spans 16 amino acids. V shed 4 bases, J shed 9 bases, and the junction held 12 bases outside the gene matches. CDR3 nucleotides: TGTGCCAGCAGTGGGGACAGGGGACGATCTACAAGTGAGCAGTTCTTC. It is translated as CASSGDRGRSTSEQFF.

The J gene is TRBJ2-7, the V gene TRBV28; 10 positions match TRBD2. Germline assignment: CDR1 MDHEN and CDR2 SYDVKM. The CDR3 is made up of 14 amino acids. The V segment lost 7 bases and the J segment 5 bases; nucleotides outside the gene matches: 8. For the CDR3, the DNA is TGTGCCAGCAATCAAGCGGGAGGGCCGCACGAGCAGTACTTC. The encoded protein is CASNQAGGPHEQYF.

The chain carries TRBV28 and TRBJ1-1; no firm D call. CDR3 length: 14 amino acids. Germline CDR1 is MDHEN and CDR2 is SYDVKM. Trimming took 5 bases from V and 2 from J, leaving 12 bases between them. The CDR3 coding sequence is TGTGCCAGCAGTCCCGGAGAGGGTAACACTGAAGCTTTCTTT. Residues: CASSPGEGNTEAFF.

This clone was counted between two and nine times. The chain links TRBV19 to TRBJ2-5; D is perhaps TRBD1 (6 bases). The CDR3 has 14 amino acids. The V end was cut by 5 bases, the J end by 4 bases, with 14 bases between. CDR1 and CDR2 (germline): LNHDA, SQIVND (reference sequence). The CDR3 loop reads CASSPGQNRETQYF. The CDR3 DNA reads as TGTGCCAGTAGTCCCGGACAGAATCGAGAGACCCAGTACTTC.

This clone was seen a few times. V usage is TRBV6-5 and J usage is TRBJ2-7, with D uncertain. With 2 bases removed from V and 2 bases from J, the gap between germline ends came to 7 bases. The CDR3 extends over 13 amino acids. Germline lookup yields CDR1 MNHEY and CDR2 SVGAGI. The CDR3 loop reads CASSYGPTYEQYF. The CDR3 DNA reads as TGTGCCAGCAGTTACGGGCCAACCTACGAGCAGTACTTC.

The chain combines TRBV27 with TRBJ2-3; 8 bases map to TRBD2. CDR3 length equals 15 residues. The J segment lost 4 bases and the V segment lost 6 bases, leaving 9 bases of the junction unmatched. CDR1 is MNHEY, CDR2 SMNVEV, per germline (reference sequence). The CDR3 is CASSPRTSLADTQYF. DNA of the CDR3: TGTGCCAGCAGCCCTAGGACTAGCTTGGCAGATACGCAGTATTTT.

The chain uses TRBV10-3 and TRBJ1-5, with 9 bases lining up with TRBD1. CDR1 is ENHRY and CDR2 is SYGVKD in the germline V gene. Trimming took 5 bases from V and 7 from J; bases not matched to a gene: 6. The CDR3 covers 14 residues. The CDR3 DNA follows: TGTGCCATCAGTCAAGACAGGGGGGGACAGCCCCAGCATTTT. Its protein product is CAISQDRGGQPQHF.

The chain is built from TRBV2 and TRBJ2-5; 9 bases map to TRBD1. The V and J ends lost 5 bases and 6 bases, in that order; junction bases with no gene match: 13. This CDR3 comprises 16 residues. Germline V lookup: CDR1 SNHLY, CDR2 FYNNEI. The CDR3: CASSRPSGTGIQTQYF. CDR3 bases: TGTGCCAGCAGTCGACCATCGGGGACAGGGATCCAGACCCAGTACTTC.

V gene TRBV11-2 combines with J gene TRBJ2-2; the match to TRBD1 covers 9 bases. The CDR3 runs to 16 residues. Germline values: CDR1 SGHAT, CDR2 FQNNGV. Trimming at V came to 4 bases and at J to 7 bases, leaving 10 bases not matched to a gene. CDR3 loop: CASSSPRTGEGGELFF. CDR3 DNA sequence: TGTGCCAGCAGCTCACCTCGGACAGGGGAAGGCGGGGAGCTGTTTTTT.

The chain has TRBV4-2 and TRBJ2-2; a possible D gene is TRBD2 (5 bases). Per germline, CDR1 LGHNA and CDR2 YNFKEQ. Trimming removed 4 bases at V and 5 bases at J, with 14 bases between. This CDR3 region has 15 residues. The CDR3 sequence is CASSPSLLGTGELFF. The CDR3, as DNA: TGTGCCAGCAGCCCCTCACTACTAGGGACCGGGGAGCTGTTTTTT.

The chain joins TRBV27 to TRBJ2-7; 11 positions agree with TRBD2. CDR3 length: 16 residues. Germline lookup yields CDR1 MNHEY and CDR2 SMNVEV (reference sequence). Unmatched junction bases numbered 5, after V lost 2 bases and J lost 2 bases. The CDR3 sequence: CASSLTGTSGTYEQYF. The CDR3 DNA reads as TGTGCCAGCAGTTTAACGGGGACTAGCGGCACCTACGAGCAGTACTTC.

J is TRBJ2-5 and V is TRBV9; D ambiguous. With 9 bases removed from V and 5 bases from J, the gap between germline ends came to 17 bases. The germline CDR1 and CDR2 sequences are SGDLS and YYNGEE. CDR3 length: 13 residues. The CDR3 loop is CANSRDRPETQYF. The CDR3 DNA reads as TGTGCCAACTCTCGAGATCGCCCGGAGACCCAGTACTTC.

V is TRBV19 and J is TRBJ2-1; 12 nucleotides line up with TRBD2. The CDR3 is made up of 14 amino acids. The J segment lost 6 bases and the V segment lost 10 bases, leaving 7 bases of the junction unmatched. From germline, CDR1 is LNHDA and CDR2 SQIVND (reference sequence). The DNA of the CDR3 is TGTGCCACCCTACCGACTAGCGGGGGCAATGAGCAGTTCTTC. Translation: CATLPTSGGNEQFF.

CDR3 loop: CSSYGGGQETQYF. CDR3 in DNA: TGCAGCTCGTATGGGGGAGGACAAGAGACCCAGTACTTC. The genes are TRBV29-1 and TRBJ2-5; D possibly corresponds to TRBD2 (6 bases). Trimming removed 8 bases at V and 2 bases at J, with 15 bases between. This CDR3 spans 13 amino acids. Germline values: CDR1 SQVTM, CDR2 ANQGSEA.

The CDR3 protein is CASSLMEPGHYYEQYF. The CDR3 nucleotides are TGTGCCAGCAGTCTGATGGAACCGGGACATTACTACGAGCAGTACTTC. The chain couples TRBV6-2 or TRBV6-3 to TRBJ2-7, with a tentative D call TRBD1 (6 bases). The CDR3 is made up of 16 amino acids. The ends were cut back, 5 bases at V and 3 bases at J, with 20 bases in the middle. Per germline, CDR1 MNHEY and CDR2 SVGEGT.

The chain links TRBV5-4 to TRBJ2-3; possible D gene TRBD2, 5 bases. The CDR3 covers 14 residues. V was cut by 4 bases and J by 7 bases, with 16 bases left in between. CDR1 is SGHNT and CDR2 is YYREEE in the germline V gene (reference sequence). In DNA form, the CDR3 reads TGTGCCAGCAGCCCCAGCGGTGGGTTTTATACGCAGTATTTT. It codes for CASSPSGGFYTQYF.

The chain carries TRBV28 and TRBJ2-1; 9 nucleotides line up with TRBD1. With V trimmed by 10 bases and J by 6 bases, 10 bases remained unmatched. Germline-derived CDR1 and CDR2 are MDHEN and SYDVKM. The CDR3 is 14 amino acids. The CDR3 sequence is CATRQGGTGNEQFF. CDR3 bases: TGTGCCACCAGACAGGGGGGAACGGGCAATGAGCAGTTCTTC.

The chain links TRBV3-1 (or the pseudogene TRBV3-2) to TRBJ2-1; 9 bases are a match to TRBD2. Germline lookup yields CDR1 LGHDT and CDR2 YNNKEL (reference sequence). This CDR3 region has 15 residues. The trim removed 1 base at V and 6 bases at J, leaving 4 bases unmatched. In nucleotides, the CDR3 is TGTGCCAGCAGCCAAGTAGAGACTAGCGGCAATGAGCAGTTCTTC. Translation: CASSQVETSGNEQFF.

This rearrangement joins TRBV21-1 to TRBJ2-7; the table's D gene call, TRBD1, was not cross checked with the DNA. TRBV21-1 is tagged as a pseudogene. CDR3 length: 15 amino acids. The CDR3 DNA sequence: TGTGCCAACCTTAACGGCAGGGGGCGCCGTTACGAGCAGTACTTC. Translating it yields CANLNGRGRRYEQYF.

The J gene is TRBJ2-7, the V gene TRBV7-6; tentatively, D is TRBD2 (6 bases). The CDR3 has 15 residues. Trimming stripped 3 bases from V and 2 bases from J, with 14 bases between. CDR1 is SGHVS and CDR2 is FNYEAQ in the germline V gene. The CDR3 sequence is CASSLGGGKTYEQYF. CDR3 sequence (DNA): TGTGCCAGCAGCTTGGGCGGAGGGAAAACCTACGAGCAGTACTTC.